Shown below are 19 T cell receptor beta chains from a single sample sequenced in a study of T cells in Graves' hyperthyroidism and ophthalmopathy. The investigators amplified TCR beta CDR3 regions from RNA transcripts. HTBI primers drove first-round RT-PCR of the TCR CDR3. TCRdb processed the multiplex PCR reads anew with MiXCR; each CDR3 protein has one entry. The repertoire holds hundreds of thousands of distinct CDR3 sequences, with around 21% as singletons. The specimen sequenced was blood. The receptors were sampled from a young man with Graves' ophthalmopathy.

This clonotype appeared many times. The DNA of the CDR3 is TGTGCCAGCAGCTTAGTCCAGGGACGGGCCGTTGAGCAGTTCTTC. As protein: CASSLVQGRAVEQFF. This chain connects TRBV7-2 to TRBJ2-1; TRBD1 or TRBD2 may be the D gene (5 bases each). V was trimmed by 1 base and J by 9 bases, leaving 16 bases between them. Germline V CDR1 and CDR2: SGHTA, FQGNSA. The CDR3 contains 15 residues.

This clonotype was counted at least ten times. The V gene is TRBV7-2, the J gene TRBJ2-7, with D perhaps matching TRBD2 (6 bases). Germline loops: CDR1 SGHTA, CDR2 FQGNSA. Trimming cost V 3 bases and J 1 base, with 16 bases left between them. The CDR3 consists of 16 residues. The CDR3 nucleotides read TGTGCCAGCAGCTTGGGGGGATGGGGCAGGTCCTACGAGCAGTACTTC. Residues: CASSLGGWGRSYEQYF.

This clonotype has more than one count but fewer than ten. The genes are TRBV6-1 and TRBJ1-1; tentative D call: TRBD1 (6 bases). Germline CDR1 MNHNS, CDR2 SASEGT. With 6 bases removed from V and 3 bases from J, the gap between germline ends came to 17 bases. CDR3 size: 15 residues. CDR3 sequence reads: CASSGQGRGYTEAFF. CDR3 coding DNA: TGTGCCAGCAGCGGCCAGGGGAGGGGATACACTGAAGCTTTCTTT.

This clonotype was seen only a few times. The chain employs TRBV28 and TRBJ1-3; TRBD1 matches 8 bases. Germline V gene lookup returns CDR1 MDHEN and CDR2 SYDVKM. This CDR3 contains 16 residues. The V and J ends lost 3 bases and 2 bases, in that order; junction bases with no gene match: 6. CDR3 sequence: CASSFSGGAAGNTIYF. In DNA form, the CDR3 reads TGTGCCAGCAGTTTCTCAGGGGGCGCCGCTGGAAACACCATATATTTT.

This chain links TRBV4-1 with TRBJ2-7; 10 bases match TRBD2. Germline trimming cut 0 bases from V and 1 base from J; bases unmatched to any gene: 12. Germline V gives CDR1 MGHRA, CDR2 YSYEKL. The CDR3 totals 19 residues. Here the CDR3 reads CASSQEYQTSGRLSYEQYF. The DNA of the CDR3 is TGCGCCAGCAGCCAAGAATATCAGACTAGCGGGCGCCTGTCCTACGAGCAGTACTTC.

This clonotype was counted at least ten times. This chain connects TRBV7-9 to TRBJ2-1; 12 bases map to TRBD2. This CDR3 spans 17 amino acids. The V gene's germline CDR1 is SEHNR and CDR2 FQNEAQ (reference sequence). Germline trimming cut 5 bases from V and 8 bases from J; bases unmatched to any gene: 13. CDR3 in DNA: TGTGCCAGCAGCGCCCCGACTAGCGGGAGTTCACAGTATGAGCAGTTCTTC. Its translation: CASSAPTSGSSQYEQFF.

This clonotype has at least ten counts. This sequence joins TRBV7-2 and TRBJ2-7, with D tentatively TRBD1 or TRBD2 (5 bases each). This CDR3 is built from 14 residues. Germline V CDR1 and CDR2: SGHTA, FQGNSA. Trimming removed 6 bases from V and 0 bases from J, with 12 bases in between. The CDR3 bases are TGTGCCAGCAGTTTGGGGCTAGCCTCCTACGAGCAGTACTTC. Translated, it gives CASSLGLASYEQYF.

The rearrangement joins TRBV6-5 to TRBJ2-5, with D perhaps TRBD1 (8 bases). This CDR3 is built from 18 residues. The V end was cut by 2 bases, the J end by 2 bases, with 21 bases between. The germline CDR1 and CDR2 sequences are MNHEY and SVGAGI. The CDR3 loop is CASSYPGGHAREQETQYF. The DNA for the CDR3 is TGTGCCAGCAGTTACCCAGGGGGCCATGCGCGGGAGCAAGAGACCCAGTACTTC.

This clonotype turned up a few times. This chain links TRBV30 with TRBJ2-2; 8 bases match TRBD2. The CDR3 length is 14 residues. CDR1 and CDR2 from the germline V gene are GTSNPN and SVGIG (reference sequence). V dropped 7 bases and J dropped 5; count of bases not matched to a gene: 9. This CDR3 reads CASLTSVWTGELFF. The CDR3 DNA reads as TGTGCCTCACTGACTAGCGTCTGGACCGGGGAGCTGTTTTTT.

Only a few counts were recorded for this clonotype. This rearrangement joins TRBV11-2 to TRBJ1-3; 7 bases align to TRBD1. This CDR3 is 18 amino acids long. Germline CDR1 and CDR2: SGHAT and FQNNGV. With 1 base clipped from V and 0 bases from J, the junction kept 9 bases outside the gene matches. CDR3: CASSLVFWGQSSGNTIYF. The CDR3 region has the DNA TGTGCCAGCAGCTTAGTCTTCTGGGGACAGAGCTCTGGAAACACCATATATTTT.

In this sample, this clonotype turned up a few times. Germline is not matched at one junction end, which may reflect a read error. This chain connects TRBV2 to TRBJ2-2; D not certain. Germline CDR1 SNHLY, CDR2 FYNNEI. The length of the CDR3 is 14 residues. The CDR3 DNA follows: TGTGCCAGCAGAGAAGACCCACCAACCGGGGAGCTGTTTTTT. This encodes CASREDPPTGELFF.

The chain couples TRBV4-1 to TRBJ2-7, with D perhaps matching TRBD2 (6 bases). This CDR3 has 15 residues. Trimming pared 3 bases from V and 0 bases from J, leaving 12 bases between. Germline V CDR1 and CDR2: MGHRA, YSYEKL. For the CDR3, the DNA is TGCGCCAGCAGCCAGATCCGGGACTCCTCCTACGAGCAGTACTTC. As protein: CASSQIRDSSYEQYF.

This clonotype was found a few times. The gene calls are TRBV2 and TRBJ2-1, with unresolved D. The ends were cut back, 2 bases at V and 7 bases at J, with 9 bases in the middle. The CDR3 is made up of 13 amino acids. Germline loops: CDR1 SNHLY, CDR2 FYNNEI. The CDR3 region is CASSENGLNEQFF. The CDR3 DNA is TGTGCCAGCAGTGAAAATGGCTTAAATGAGCAGTTCTTC.

This clonotype was seen more than once but under ten times. The V call is TRBV11-2, the J call TRBJ1-6; D not resolved. V lost 5 bases to trimming and J lost 9 bases, with 8 bases between them. This CDR3 has 12 amino acids. Germline V CDR1 and CDR2: SGHAT, FQNNGV. The CDR3 loop reads CASSPMVSPLHF. The CDR3 coding sequence is TGTGCCAGCAGCCCCATGGTTTCACCCCTCCACTTT.

This clonotype turned up a few times. The chain carries TRBV6-1 and TRBJ1-1; D unresolved. The CDR3 has 13 amino acids. V dropped 1 base and J dropped 0 bases, with 3 bases sitting between them. Germline V gives CDR1 MNHNS, CDR2 SASEGT. The CDR3 sequence: CASSEVLNTEAFF. CDR3 in DNA: TGTGCCAGCAGTGAAGTTTTGAACACTGAAGCTTTCTTT.

This clonotype was counted many times. CDR3 amino acids: CASSPGSGRAFRNEQFF. The CDR3 DNA sequence: TGTGCCAGCAGCCCGGGGAGCGGGAGGGCCTTCCGGAATGAGCAGTTCTTC. The J gene is TRBJ2-1, the V gene TRBV3-1, with 10 bases lining up with TRBD2. The germline V gene encodes CDR1 LGHDT and CDR2 YNNKEL (reference sequence). V lost 4 bases to trimming and J lost 7 bases; unmatched junction nucleotides: 13. The CDR3 runs 17 residues.

This clonotype was counted at least ten times. The chain links TRBV5-1 to TRBJ2-3, with D tentatively TRBD1 (5 bases). CDR1 is SGHRS and CDR2 is YFSETQ in the germline V gene. This CDR3 spans 15 amino acids. With 1 base removed from V and 0 bases from J, the gap between germline ends came to 9 bases. DNA of the CDR3: TGCGCCAGCAGCTTGCAGGGTCCTAGCACAGATACGCAGTATTTT. Protein: CASSLQGPSTDTQYF.

V is TRBV5-1 and J is TRBJ2-7, with D uncertain. This CDR3 has 14 residues. The V and J ends lost 0 bases and 0 bases respectively, with 7 bases between them. Germline values: CDR1 SGHRS, CDR2 YFSETQ. The CDR3 here is CASSLAGYSYEQYF. As DNA, the CDR3 is TGCGCCAGCAGCTTGGCTGGGTACTCCTACGAGCAGTACTTC.

The chain has TRBV6-6 and TRBJ2-3; D might be TRBD1 (7 bases). Germline loops: CDR1 MNHNY, CDR2 SVGAGI (reference sequence). Trimming cost V 0 bases and J 1 base, with 11 bases left between them. The CDR3 sequence is 16 residues long. CDR3 sequence: CASSYSSRGGTDTQYF. CDR3 DNA sequence: TGTGCCAGCAGTTACTCTTCCAGGGGGGGCACAGATACGCAGTATTTT.